This T cell receptor beta chain was sequenced in a study of memory CD4+ T cells and cytomegalovirus serostatus. Single viable CD3+CD4+CD8-CD45RO+ cells were sorted as the memory CD4+ T cells. Serostatus was set by detecting CMV pp150, pp28, p38, p52 IgG. CD4+ T cells were isolated by positive magnetic selection. Of note for this clone: Its antigen is unknown.

Study results and caveats: Each of 65 to 70 CMV-associated TCRbeta sequences occurred in one to five individuals. Median bootstrapped AUC for CMV status was just over 0.94 originally, about 0.9 US-trained.

Using immunoSEQ multiplex PCR, the repertoire was profiled, and TCRdb retains in-frame clones only, with some absent. The table lists roughly 76,000 clones, roughly 80% of them singletons. This receptor was obtained from an adult in good health and CMV-seropositive. Source material: memory CD4+ T cells from blood.

The CDR3 DNA reads as TGTGCCAGCAGCTTCAGCAATGAGCAGTTCTTC. Its protein is CASSFSNEQFF. The V gene is TRBV7-2, the J gene TRBJ2-1, with unresolved D. V was shortened by 3 bases and J by 6 bases, with 3 bases between the two germline ends. The CDR3 is 11 residues long. CDR1 and CDR2 from the germline V gene are SGHTA and FQGNSA.